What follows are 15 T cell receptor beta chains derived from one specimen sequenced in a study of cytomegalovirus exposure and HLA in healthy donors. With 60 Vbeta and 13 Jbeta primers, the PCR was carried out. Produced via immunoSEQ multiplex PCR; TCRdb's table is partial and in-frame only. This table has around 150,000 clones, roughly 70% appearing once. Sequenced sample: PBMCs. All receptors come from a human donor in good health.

The CDR3 is CASSPGQGMAGELFF. The CDR3 nucleotides are TGTGCCAGCTCCCCGGGACAGGGGATGGCCGGGGAGCTGTTTTTT. The chain links TRBV18 to TRBJ2-2; TRBD1 matches 10 bases. The germline V gene has CDR1 KGHSH and CDR2 LQKENI. V was pared by 6 bases and J by 6 bases, with 7 bases of the junction left unmatched. CDR3 length equals 15 residues. The full variable domain, in which reference TRBV18 and TRBJ2-2 provide the parts outside the CDR3, is NAGVMQNPRHLVRRRGQEARLRCSPMKGHSHVYWYRQLPEEGLKFMVYLQKENIIDESGMPKERFSAEFPKEGPSILRIQQVVRGDSAAYFCASSPGQGMAGELFFGEGSRLTVL.

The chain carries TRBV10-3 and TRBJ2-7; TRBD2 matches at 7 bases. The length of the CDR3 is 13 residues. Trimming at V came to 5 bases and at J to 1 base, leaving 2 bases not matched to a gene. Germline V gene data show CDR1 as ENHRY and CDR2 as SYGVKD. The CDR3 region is CAISPSGSYEQYF. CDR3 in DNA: TGTGCCATCAGTCCTAGCGGTTCCTACGAGCAGTACTTC.

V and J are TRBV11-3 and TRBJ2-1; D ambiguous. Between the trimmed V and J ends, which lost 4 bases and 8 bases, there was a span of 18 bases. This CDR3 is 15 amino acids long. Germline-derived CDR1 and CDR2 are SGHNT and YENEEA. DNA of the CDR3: TGTGCCAGCAGCTCCCTTGGCAGGTCTCCACATGAGCAGTTCTTC. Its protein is CASSSLGRSPHEQFF.

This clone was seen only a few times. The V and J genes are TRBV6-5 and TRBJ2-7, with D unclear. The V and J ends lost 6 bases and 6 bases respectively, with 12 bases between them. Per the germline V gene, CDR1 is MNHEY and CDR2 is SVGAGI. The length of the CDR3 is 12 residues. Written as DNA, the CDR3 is TGTGCCAGCAGACAGAAAGTGGGCGAGCAGTACTTC. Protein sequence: CASRQKVGEQYF.

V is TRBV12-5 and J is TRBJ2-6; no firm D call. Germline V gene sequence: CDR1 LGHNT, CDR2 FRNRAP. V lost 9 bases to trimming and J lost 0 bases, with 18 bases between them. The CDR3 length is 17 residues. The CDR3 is CASHIFGYRSGANVLTF. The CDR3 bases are TGTGCTAGCCATATATTCGGGTACCGCTCTGGGGCCAACGTCCTGACTTTC.

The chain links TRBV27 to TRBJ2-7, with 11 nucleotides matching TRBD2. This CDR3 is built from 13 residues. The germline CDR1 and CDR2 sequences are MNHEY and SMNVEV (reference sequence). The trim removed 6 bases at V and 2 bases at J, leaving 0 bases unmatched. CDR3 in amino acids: CASRLAGAYEQYF. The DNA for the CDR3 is TGTGCCAGCAGACTAGCGGGAGCCTACGAGCAGTACTTC.

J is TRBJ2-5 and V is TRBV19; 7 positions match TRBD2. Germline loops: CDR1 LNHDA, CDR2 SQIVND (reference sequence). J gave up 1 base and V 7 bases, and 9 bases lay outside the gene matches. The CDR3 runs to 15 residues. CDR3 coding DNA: TGTGCCAGTACCAGGAGCGGGGCACTCCAAGAGACCCAGTACTTC. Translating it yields CASTRSGALQETQYF.

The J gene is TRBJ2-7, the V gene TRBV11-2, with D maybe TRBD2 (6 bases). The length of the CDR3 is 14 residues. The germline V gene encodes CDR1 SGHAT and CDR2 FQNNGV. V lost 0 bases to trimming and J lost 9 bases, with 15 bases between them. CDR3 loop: CASSLDSGSTVQYF. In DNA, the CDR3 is TGTGCCAGCAGCTTAGACAGCGGGTCTACGGTGCAGTACTTC. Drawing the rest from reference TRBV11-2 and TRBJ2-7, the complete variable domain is EAGVAQSPRYKIIEKRQSVAFWCNPISGHATLYWYQQILGQGPKLLIQFQNNGVVDDSQLPKDRFSAERLKGVDSTLKIQPAKLEDSAVYLCASSLDSGSTVQYFGPGTRLTVT.

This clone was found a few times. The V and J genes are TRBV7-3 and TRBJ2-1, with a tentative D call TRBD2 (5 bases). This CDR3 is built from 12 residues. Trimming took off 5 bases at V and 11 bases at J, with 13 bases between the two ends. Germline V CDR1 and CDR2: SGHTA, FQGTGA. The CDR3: CASSPLGGQQFF. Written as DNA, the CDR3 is TGTGCCAGCAGCCCCCTTGGAGGACAGCAGTTCTTC.

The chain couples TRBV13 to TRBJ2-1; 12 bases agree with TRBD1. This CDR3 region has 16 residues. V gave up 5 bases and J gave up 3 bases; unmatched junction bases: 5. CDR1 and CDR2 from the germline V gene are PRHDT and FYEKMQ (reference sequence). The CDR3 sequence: CASSLGTGGRYNEQFF. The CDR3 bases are TGTGCCAGCAGCCTTGGGACAGGGGGCCGCTACAATGAGCAGTTCTTC.

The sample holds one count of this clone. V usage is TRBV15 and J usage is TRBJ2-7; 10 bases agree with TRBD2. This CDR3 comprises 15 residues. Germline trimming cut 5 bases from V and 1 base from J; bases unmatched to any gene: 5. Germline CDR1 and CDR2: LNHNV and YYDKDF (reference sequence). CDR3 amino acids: CATSPRTSGSYEQYF. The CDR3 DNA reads TGTGCCACCAGCCCTAGGACTAGCGGTTCCTACGAGCAGTACTTC.

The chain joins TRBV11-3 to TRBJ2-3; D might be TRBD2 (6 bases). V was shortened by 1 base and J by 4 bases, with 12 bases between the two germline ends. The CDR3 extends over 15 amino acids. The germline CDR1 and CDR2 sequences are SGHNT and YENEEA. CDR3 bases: TGTGCCAGCAGCTTAGGACGGGACTGGGCAGATACGCAGTATTTT. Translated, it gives CASSLGRDWADTQYF.

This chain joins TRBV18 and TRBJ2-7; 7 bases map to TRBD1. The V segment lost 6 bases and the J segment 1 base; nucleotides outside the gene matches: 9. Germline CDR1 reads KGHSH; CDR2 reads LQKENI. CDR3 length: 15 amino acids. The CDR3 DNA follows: TGTGCCAGCTCCCAGGACAGGAGCGCTTCCTACGAGCAGTACTTC. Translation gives CASSQDRSASYEQYF.

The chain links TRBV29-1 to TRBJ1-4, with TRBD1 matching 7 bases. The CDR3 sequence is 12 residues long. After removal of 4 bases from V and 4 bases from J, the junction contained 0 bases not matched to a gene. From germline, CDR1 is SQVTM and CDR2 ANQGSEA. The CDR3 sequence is CSVGQGNEKLFF. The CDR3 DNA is TGCAGCGTTGGACAGGGTAATGAAAAACTGTTTTTT. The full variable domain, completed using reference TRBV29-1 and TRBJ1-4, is SAVISQKPSRDICQRGTSLTIQCQVDSQVTMMFWYRQQPGQSLTLIATANQGSEATYESGFVIDKFPISRPNLTFSTLTVSNMSPEDSSIYLCSVGQGNEKLFFGSGTQLSVL.

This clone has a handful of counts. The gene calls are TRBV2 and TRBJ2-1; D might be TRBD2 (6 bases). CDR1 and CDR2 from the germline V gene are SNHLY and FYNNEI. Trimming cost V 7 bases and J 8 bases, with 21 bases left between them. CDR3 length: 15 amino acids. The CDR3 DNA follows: TGTGCCAGCACGATTGGAGGGCATAGTCTGGATGAGCAGTTCTTC. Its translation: CASTIGGHSLDEQFF.